This T cell receptor (beta chain) is drawn from a study of yellow fever vaccine responses in identical twins. This clonotype came up once. This CDR3 has 14 amino acids. Trimming took off 4 bases at V and 7 bases at J, with 14 bases between the two ends. From germline, CDR1 is SGHAT and CDR2 FQDESV (reference sequence). TCRdb used MiXCR to reprocess the RT-PCR reads, holding one entry per CDR3 protein. Among approximately 1,200 distinct CDR3 sequences listed, 65% to 85% were seen once. Sequencing was performed on T cells from blood (PBMCs), unsorted or a sorted subset (not recorded which), taken before or after yellow fever vaccination (not recorded which). This receptor was identified in a female donor who received the yellow fever vaccine. The V gene is TRBV11-1, the J gene TRBJ1-5; tentatively, D is TRBD1 (6 bases). The CDR3 region is CASSSGQSGQPQHF. The CDR3 bases are TGTGCCAGCAGCTCGGGACAATCCGGGCAGCCCCAGCATTTT. Full variable domain (remainder filled in from reference TRBV11-1 and TRBJ1-5): EAEVAQSPRYKITEKSQAVAFWCDPISGHATLYWYRQILGQGPELLVQFQDESVVDDSQLPKDRFSAERLKGVDSTLKIQPAELGDSAMYLCASSSGQSGQPQHFGDGTRLSIL.